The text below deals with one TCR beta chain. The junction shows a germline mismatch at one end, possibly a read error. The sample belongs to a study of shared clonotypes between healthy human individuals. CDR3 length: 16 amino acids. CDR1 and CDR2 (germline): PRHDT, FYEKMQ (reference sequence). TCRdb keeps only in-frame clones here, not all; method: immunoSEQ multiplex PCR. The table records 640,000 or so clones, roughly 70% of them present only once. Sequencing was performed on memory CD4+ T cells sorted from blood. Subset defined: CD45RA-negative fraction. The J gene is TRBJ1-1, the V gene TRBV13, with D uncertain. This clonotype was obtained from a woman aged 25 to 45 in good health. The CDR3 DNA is TGTGCCAGCAGCCTAGGGAGGGTAACAGTTGGCACTGAAGCTTTCTTT. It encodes CASSLGRVTVGTEAFF.